This T cell receptor (beta chain) was captured in a study of cytotoxic CD8 clonotypes in ibrutinib-treated CLL. Sequenced by immunoSEQ multiplex PCR; TCRdb stores in-frame clones only, minus some. Among around 130,000 clones listed, around 80% were seen once. This clone was seen more than once but under ten times. The V end was cut by 2 bases, the J end by 5 bases, with 19 bases between. Germline CDR1 SGHDT, CDR2 YYEEEE. The length of the CDR3 is 16 residues. The sequence was collected from a human donor with chronic lymphocytic leukemia. The rearrangement uses TRBV5-6 and TRBJ1-1, with TRBD1 as a possible D gene (6 bases). This material consisted of PBMCs, taken after 24 months of ibrutinib treatment. This CDR3 is CASSFSIEGEGTEAFF. The CDR3 DNA is TGTGCCAGCAGCTTCTCTATAGAGGGGGAGGGGACTGAAGCTTTCTTT.